The rows below give T cell receptor beta chains drawn from one sample of a study of shared clonotypes between healthy human individuals. Profiled with immunoSEQ multiplex PCR; TCRdb holds only in-frame clones, not every one. The sample records approximately 2,300,000 clones, under 95% being singletons. Sequencing was done on a sample of naive CD4+ T cells from PBMCs. The receptors derive from a young man in good health. Some clones in this sample may be carry-over from other donors' samples. CDR3s include the opening cysteine and the closing phenylalanine or tryptophan. The D gene is left open where the match is weak. The size entry is marked missing in some rows and otherwise reads once, few, many or a size class.

TRBD1	TRBV10-3	NA	TRBJ2-3	TGTGCCATCAGAAGACAGGGGGCGAGCACAGATACGCAGTATTTT	CAIRRQGASTDTQYF
TRBD1	TRBV19	NA	TRBJ1-1	TGTGCCAGTAGTATTATGCCGGGACAGGGAAAACGGGAAGCTTTCTTT	CASSIMPGQGKREAFF
NA	TRBV30	once	TRBJ1-6	TGTGCCTGGAGTACTGGGTTTGCACCCCTCCACTTT	CAWSTGFAPLHF
TRBD1	TRBV4-2	NA	TRBJ2-5	TGTGCCAGCAGCCAATCGGACAGGGAAGAGACCCAGTACTTC	CASSQSDREETQYF
TRBD1	TRBV27	NA	TRBJ1-1	TGTGCCAGCAGTCAGGATCAGGGGGGCGGCACTGAAGCTTTCTTT	CASSQDQGGGTEAFF
NA	TRBV19	NA	TRBJ1-2	TGTGCCAGTAGTATCTCACAGCGACCTTTTTATGGCTACACCTTC	CASSISQRPFYGYTF
NA	TRBV6-1	NA	TRBJ1-2	TGTGCCAGCAGTGAAGCGCTAGTGCCAGGGGCCTTCTATGGCTACACCTTC	CASSEALVPGAFYGYTF
NA	TRBV28	NA	TRBJ2-5	TGTGCCAGCAGCGTATTATTAGGGGGGGGTCAAGAGACCCAGTACTTC	CASSVLLGGGQETQYF
NA	TRBV5-4	NA	TRBJ2-3	TGTGCCAGCAGGACCGGGATCGCTAGCACAGATACGCAGTATTTT	CASRTGIASTDTQYF
NA	TRBV19	NA	TRBJ1-5	TGTGCCAGTAGTATCTTGGGGGGAAGCAATCAGCCCCAGCATTTT	CASSILGGSNQPQHF
NA	TRBV6-5	NA	TRBJ2-7	TGTGCCAGCAGTTACTCGGTGGGATCGTGGGACGAGCAGTACTTC	CASSYSVGSWDEQYF
NA	TRBV2	NA	TRBJ2-7	TGTGCCAGCTGGAGAGAACAATACGAGCAGTACTTC	CASWREQYEQYF
NA	TRBV18	NA	TRBJ1-5	TGTGCCAGCTCACCAGTTACCGGTGGGGGTCAGCCCCAGCATTTT	CASSPVTGGGQPQHF
TRBD1	TRBV18	few	TRBJ2-7	TGTGCCAGCTCACCACCGGGACAGGGGGGCTACGAGCAGTACTTC	CASSPPGQGGYEQYF
NA	TRBV5-1	once	TRBJ1-3	TGCGCCAGCAGCTTGGCCGGGTCGGCCTCTGGAAACACCATATATTTT	CASSLAGSASGNTIYF
NA	TRBV5-1	NA	TRBJ1-4	TGCGCCAGCAGCCCTCCCACAGCTGCAACTAATGAAAAACTGTTTTTT	CASSPPTAATNEKLFF
NA	TRBV6-1	NA	TRBJ2-7	TGTGCCAGCAGTGGCCGGGAACAAATCAACGAGCAGTACTTC	CASSGREQINEQYF
NA	TRBV7-3	NA	TRBJ2-1	TGTGCCAGCAGCTTATTGGCAGGTAGCTCCTACAATGAGCAGTTCTTC	CASSLLAGSSYNEQFF
TRBD1	TRBV29-1	NA	TRBJ1-1	TGCAGCGTTTCGGGCAGGGGGCCGGCCACTGAAGCTTTCTTT	CSVSGRGPATEAFF
TRBD2	TRBV7-3	NA	TRBJ2-7	TGTGCCAGCAGCTTAAACCGGGAGGGCCCCGAGCAGTACTTC	CASSLNREGPEQYF
NA	TRBV27	NA	TRBJ2-5	TGTGCCAGCAGTTTATCGAGGGCCCAGAAGACCCAGTACTTC	CASSLSRAQKTQYF
NA	TRBV12-5	NA	TRBJ2-2	TGTGCTAGTGGTTTGCTCGGTGGGGAGCTGTTTTTT	CASGLLGGELFF
NA	TRBV5-4	NA	TRBJ2-7	TGTGCCAGCAGTCGTGGAGGGGGGGAGTCCTACGAGCAGTACTTC	CASSRGGGESYEQYF
NA	TRBV4-2	NA	TRBJ2-1	TGTGCCAGCAGCCACACTAGCACCCATGAGCAGTTCTTC	CASSHTSTHEQFF
NA	TRBV19	NA	TRBJ2-3	TGTGCCAGTAGTATGTACAGGGCGGCAGATACGCAGTATTTT	CASSMYRAADTQYF
TRBD2	TRBV5-4	NA	TRBJ2-5	TGTGCCAGCACCCCACTAGCGGGAGGGCCCCGGGAGACCCAGTACTTC	CASTPLAGGPRETQYF
NA	TRBV2	few	TRBJ1-5	TGTGCCAGCAGTGAAGGGGGCGACGGGAGCAATCAGCCCCAGCATTTT	CASSEGGDGSNQPQHF
TRBD2	TRBV2	NA	TRBJ2-7	TGTGCCAGCAGACTAGCGGCCTCCTACGAGCAGTACTTC	CASRLAASYEQYF
NA	TRBV7-9	NA	TRBJ2-3	TGTGCCAGCAGCCGTACAGGGACTACTAGCACAGATACGCAGTATTTT	CASSRTGTTSTDTQYF
NA	TRBV28	NA	TRBJ2-1	TGTGCCAGTATTGGGAGGGGGGCTTCCTACAATGAGCAGTTCTTC	CASIGRGASYNEQFF
TRBD1	TRBV2	NA	TRBJ1-6	TGTGCCAGCAGTCCTGACAGGGGCCTCGTCTATAATTCACCCCTCCACTTT	CASSPDRGLVYNSPLHF
NA	TRBV18	NA	TRBJ2-2	TGTGCCAGCTCACCTTTATACAGGGTGAACACCGGGGAGCTGTTTTTT	CASSPLYRVNTGELFF
TRBD2	TRBV5-1	few	TRBJ2-1	TGCGCCAGCAGCTTGAGACCAGCGGGAGGGCATAATGAGCAGTTCTTC	CASSLRPAGGHNEQFF
NA	TRBV28	NA	TRBJ2-3	TGTGCCAGCAGTACCTACTCGGAAACGCAGTATTTT	CASSTYSETQYF
NA	TRBV4-3	NA	TRBJ2-1	TGCGCCAGCAGCCAATCGACGGGGAGCTCCTACAATGAGCAGTTCTTC	CASSQSTGSSYNEQFF
NA	TRBV14	NA	TRBJ2-1	TGTGCCAGCCGAAGTAGCGGATCCTCCTACAATGAGCAGTTCTTC	CASRSSGSSYNEQFF
NA	TRBV5-1	NA	TRBJ2-3	TGCGCCAGCAGCTTGTCGGTTGCGGTGGCAGATACGCAGTATTTT	CASSLSVAVADTQYF
NA	TRBV2	once	TRBJ1-2	TGTGCCAGCGGACTTTATGGCTACACCTTC	CASGLYGYTF
NA	TRBV11-2	NA	TRBJ1-6	TGTGCCAGCAGCCCAAACACGGGGTCACCCCTCCACTTT	CASSPNTGSPLHF
TRBD1	TRBV6-5	NA	TRBJ2-7	TGTGCCAGCGGACGGACAGGGCAATACGAGCAGTACTTC	CASGRTGQYEQYF
TRBD1	TRBV5-4	NA	TRBJ1-1	TGTGCCAGCAGCTTAGGGACAGGGCTAAGGACTGAAGCTTTCTTT	CASSLGTGLRTEAFF
TRBD2	TRBV4-2	NA	TRBJ2-3	TGTGCCAGCAGCCAAGTATCCGGGAGGGCCTCCGATACGCAGTATTTT	CASSQVSGRASDTQYF
TRBD2	TRBV7-3	NA	TRBJ2-1	TGTGCCAGCAGCCCCGGGACTAGCGGATACAATGAGCAGTTCTTC	CASSPGTSGYNEQFF
TRBD1	TRBV5-1	NA	TRBJ2-2	TGCGCCAGCAGCGGGCAGGGGGCAGCCGGGGAGCTGTTTTTT	CASSGQGAAGELFF
TRBD1	TRBV29-1	NA	TRBJ2-2	TGCAGCGTGCCGGGACAGGGGTACACCGGGGAGCTGTTTTTT	CSVPGQGYTGELFF
TRBD1	TRBV30	once	TRBJ2-7	TGTGCCTGGAGTGTACGGTCCAGGGGGACCTACGAGCAGTACTTC	CAWSVRSRGTYEQYF
NA	TRBV7-9	NA	TRBJ2-1	TGTGCCAGCAGCCCCACCCGGAGCCCTGTACATGAGCAGTTCTTC	CASSPTRSPVHEQFF
NA	TRBV28	NA	TRBJ1-2	TGTGCCAGCACGGGGGACGTGCGGAATGGCTACACCTTC	CASTGDVRNGYTF
TRBD1	TRBV28	NA	TRBJ2-7	TGTGCCAGCAGTACAGGGGGCCCGTACGAGCAGTACTTC	CASSTGGPYEQYF
TRBD1	TRBV29-1	NA	TRBJ1-2	TGCAGCGTTACTGGACAGGGTCATGGCTACACCTTC	CSVTGQGHGYTF
NA	TRBV2	NA	TRBJ1-2	TGTGCCAGCAGTGACAGGGTCCTATCAGTCCTTGATGGCTACACCTTC	CASSDRVLSVLDGYTF
NA	TRBV7-2	NA	TRBJ2-7	TGTGCCAGCAGCTCCCGGGGGGCCGGAGGAGGGGAGCAGTACTTC	CASSSRGAGGGEQYF
NA	TRBV2	NA	TRBJ2-7	TGTGCCAGCAGTGTGGAGACTAAAAACGAGCAGTACTTC	CASSVETKNEQYF
TRBD2	TRBV9	NA	TRBJ2-7	TGTGCCAGCAGCGCAATACTAGCGGGGGCCGACGAGCAGTACTTC	CASSAILAGADEQYF
NA	TRBV7-6	NA	TRBJ2-7	TGTGCCAGCAGCCCGCTGGTCAATTCCTACGAGCAGTACTTC	CASSPLVNSYEQYF